These 32 T cell receptor beta chains share one sample of origin, sequenced in a study of blood T cells in healthy people across ages. The use of a sample-barcoded 5' primer and a J-beta primer mix characterized a second PCR of roughly 7 to 12 cycles. TCRdb recomputed calls from the 5' RACE reads with MiXCR, one row per CDR3 protein. The repertoire includes fewer than 2,000,000 distinct CDR3 sequences, 34% of them detected once, and approximately 10% sits in the top ten. The source material was blood. These receptors originate from a woman in her 30s in good health.

V and J are TRBV20-1 and TRBJ2-1; D gene ambiguous. Germline-derived CDR1 and CDR2 are DFQATT and SNEGSKA (reference sequence). The CDR3 has 16 amino acids. Trimming removed 0 bases at V and 0 bases at J, with 12 bases between. As DNA, the CDR3 is TGCAGTGCTAGAGATCCCGGTGGAAACTCCTACAATGAGCAGTTCTTC. Translating it yields CSARDPGGNSYNEQFF.

This clonotype turned up a few times. The gene calls are TRBV21-1 and TRBJ2-4. TRBV21-1 is a pseudogene. This CDR3 comprises 12 residues. CDR3: CASRSVGNIQYF. Written as DNA, the CDR3 is TGTGCCAGCAGATCGGTGGGAAACATTCAGTACTTC.

As concerns this clonotype: One base away lies a much larger clone, so this may be a sequencing read error. This chain links TRBV6-6 with TRBJ1-2; D not certain. In germline, CDR1 is MNHNY, CDR2 SVGAGI (reference sequence). There are 13 residues in the CDR3. The CDR3 spells CANSLTLQSGYTF. CDR3 sequence (DNA): TGTGCCAACAGTCTAACCCTACAGTCTGGCTACACCTTC.

In its sample, this clonotype was seen a few times. The rearrangement joins TRBV12-3 or TRBV12-4 to TRBJ2-3; tentatively, D is TRBD2 (5 bases). CDR3 length: 15 residues. Trimming took off 6 bases at V and 5 bases at J, with 18 bases between the two ends. This CDR3 is CASRGSALLGDTQYF. CDR3 coding DNA: TGTGCCAGCAGAGGGAGCGCCCTTTTAGGAGATACGCAGTATTTT.

This clonotype was seen a few times. The V and J genes are TRBV20-1 and TRBJ2-5; tentative D call: TRBD1 (5 bases). CDR3 length equals 12 residues. With 3 bases removed from V and 2 bases from J, the gap between germline ends came to 7 bases. CDR1 is DFQATT and CDR2 is SNEGSKA in the germline V gene (reference sequence). The CDR3, as DNA: TGCAGTGCTAGGACAGCACAAGAGACCCAGTACTTC. Protein product: CSARTAQETQYF.

For this clonotype: Given a much more abundant clone one base away, this may be a read error. This rearrangement joins TRBV7-9 to TRBJ2-3; D is perhaps TRBD1 or TRBD2 (6 bases each). The germline V and J ends were trimmed by 10 bases and 0 bases, with 14 bases remaining between them. The CDR3 spans 14 residues. Per germline, CDR1 SEHNR and CDR2 FQNEAQ (reference sequence). DNA for the CDR3: TGTGCCATCACGGGGGCCGATAGCACAGATACGCAGTATTTT. Encoded protein: CAITGADSTDTQYF.

This clonotype was counted only a few times. The chain employs TRBV3-1 and TRBJ2-7, with D hard to call. The V end was cut by 3 bases, the J end by 0 bases, with 9 bases between. The CDR3 contains 14 residues. The germline CDR1 and CDR2 sequences are LGHDT and YNNKEL (reference sequence). This CDR3 is CASSHAASSYEQYF. CDR3 in DNA: TGTGCCAGCAGCCATGCGGCTAGCTCCTACGAGCAGTACTTC.

In its sample, this clonotype was seen a few times. The CDR3 spells CASSEGISTDTQYF. CDR3 DNA sequence: TGTGCCAGCAGTGAAGGGATTAGCACAGATACGCAGTATTTT. V is TRBV6-4 and J is TRBJ2-3; D is uncertain. The CDR3 runs to 14 residues. V was pared by 3 bases and J by 0 bases, with 7 bases between. Germline CDR1 and CDR2: MRHNA and SNTAGT.

In this sample, this clonotype turned up a few times. The chain links TRBV6-1 to TRBJ1-5; 7 bases are shared with TRBD1. V trimming: 2 bases; J trimming: 7 bases; junction bases outside the gene matches: 5. Germline CDR1 MNHNS, CDR2 SASEGT. The CDR3 has 14 residues. This CDR3 reads CASSEQGGNQPQHF. The CDR3 nucleotides read TGTGCCAGCAGTGAACAGGGGGGAAACCAGCCCCAGCATTTT.

The V call is TRBV27, the J call TRBJ2-1, with TRBD2 matching over 14 bases. The ends lost 5 bases at V and 9 bases at J; junction bases unmatched: 6. From germline, CDR1 is MNHEY and CDR2 SMNVEV (reference sequence). CDR3 length: 15 residues. CDR3 sequence reads: CASSVGTSGGSEQFF. The CDR3 bases are TGTGCCAGCAGTGTCGGGACTAGCGGGGGCTCTGAGCAGTTCTTC.

The count of this clonotype is one. The chain uses TRBV3-1 and TRBJ2-7; D might be TRBD2 (5 bases). The CDR3 sequence is 15 residues long. Germline V gives CDR1 LGHDT, CDR2 YNNKEL (reference sequence). V shed 2 bases and J shed 4 bases, with 15 bases lying between them. The CDR3, as DNA: TGTGCCAGCAGCCAATTCATGGCGGGCTCTTACGAGCAGTACTTC. Amino acids: CASSQFMAGSYEQYF.

There are many counts of this clonotype. This chain links TRBV29-1 with TRBJ2-7; D perhaps matches TRBD1 (6 bases). This CDR3 spans 12 amino acids. The V gene's germline CDR1 is SQVTM and CDR2 ANQGSEA. V lost 6 bases, J lost 3 bases, and 12 bases lay in between. The CDR3 DNA reads as TGCAGCGTCGTTGGACAGCGCTACGAGCAGTACTTC. Translated: CSVVGQRYEQYF.

The chain is built from TRBV3-1 and TRBJ2-7, with D unresolved. This CDR3 is 16 amino acids long. Germline V gives CDR1 LGHDT, CDR2 YNNKEL (reference sequence). The V end lost 5 bases, the J end lost 0 bases, and 17 bases lay between the germline ends. The CDR3 protein is CASSSPLGGISYEQYF. In DNA, the CDR3 is TGTGCCAGCAGCTCCCCCCTCGGCGGCATCTCCTACGAGCAGTACTTC.

This clonotype was detected a few times. The chain's CDR3 is CSVKRQNLMNTEAFF. The CDR3 DNA follows: TGCAGTGTAAAAAGGCAGAACCTGATGAACACTGAAGCTTTCTTT. The chain has TRBV20-1 and TRBJ1-1; D is undetermined. Germline CDR1 and CDR2: DFQATT and SNEGSKA (reference sequence). V lost 7 bases, J lost 0 bases, and 18 bases lay in between. The CDR3 is 15 residues long.

V is TRBV20-1 and J is TRBJ2-5; 11 nucleotides align to TRBD2. Per the germline V gene, CDR1 is DFQATT and CDR2 is SNEGSKA (reference sequence). The CDR3 runs 16 residues. The ends lost 3 bases at V and 2 bases at J; junction bases unmatched: 8. CDR3 in amino acids: CSASGFLAGGQETQYF. CDR3 bases: TGCAGTGCTAGTGGCTTTCTAGCGGGGGGACAAGAGACCCAGTACTTC.

This clonotype was counted ten times or more. The CDR3 loop reads CASSQNKGQGGPPEAFF. CDR3 coding DNA: TGCGCCAGCAGCCAAAACAAGGGACAGGGGGGTCCCCCTGAAGCTTTCTTT. V and J are TRBV4-1 and TRBJ1-1; 11 nucleotides match TRBD1. The ends lost 2 bases at V and 6 bases at J; junction bases unmatched: 11. In germline, CDR1 is MGHRA, CDR2 YSYEKL. The CDR3 runs 17 residues.

The DNA for the CDR3 is TGTGCCAGCAGGTGGACTAGCGGGGGCGAGCAGTTCTTC. This gives the protein CASRWTSGGEQFF. The chain carries TRBV2 and TRBJ2-1; 13 bases map to TRBD2. This CDR3 has 13 residues. Germline CDR1 and CDR2: SNHLY and FYNNEI. V shed 6 bases, J shed 10 bases, and the junction held 3 bases outside the gene matches.

This clonotype was seen a few times. The V gene is TRBV7-2, the J gene TRBJ1-5, with TRBD1 as a possible D gene (6 bases). V dropped 2 bases and J dropped 9 bases, with 17 bases sitting between them. Looked up from germline, CDR1 is SGHTA and CDR2 is FQGNSA. CDR3 size: 15 residues. In DNA form, the CDR3 reads TGTGCCAGCAGCTTATTATCCAGGGGCTCTCTGCCCCAGCATTTT. This codes for CASSLLSRGSLPQHF.

The CDR3 sequence: CSASGGQARFEGYTF. In DNA form, the CDR3 reads TGCAGTGCTAGTGGCGGACAGGCCCGTTTTGAGGGCTACACCTTC. V gene TRBV20-1 combines with J gene TRBJ1-2; the match to TRBD1 covers 7 bases. The V segment lost 3 bases and the J segment 8 bases; nucleotides outside the gene matches: 15. Germline values: CDR1 DFQATT, CDR2 SNEGSKA (reference sequence). The length of the CDR3 is 15 residues.

This clonotype was found a few times. J is TRBJ2-1 and V is TRBV5-1; either TRBD1 or TRBD2 may supply D (5 bases each). The ends were cut back, 0 bases at V and 10 bases at J, with 8 bases in the middle. CDR3 length: 12 amino acids. Germline CDR1 reads SGHRS; CDR2 reads YFSETQ. CDR3 in DNA: TGCGCCAGCAGCTTGGACGGGGCGGAGCAGTTCTTC. Translation: CASSLDGAEQFF.

This clonotype was seen more than once but under ten times. J is TRBJ2-3 and V is TRBV12-3 or TRBV12-4; 7 bases agree with TRBD2. The CDR3 is made up of 18 amino acids. J lost 3 bases, V lost 1 base, and 13 bases had no gene match. The CDR3 sequence is CASSLGGGQGFWTDTQYF. For the CDR3, the DNA is TGTGCCAGCAGTTTAGGGGGGGGTCAAGGCTTTTGGACAGATACGCAGTATTTT.

This clonotype was seen a handful of times. J is TRBJ2-3 and V is TRBV19; 8 bases match TRBD2. CDR1 LNHDA and CDR2 SQIVND come from the germline V gene (reference sequence). V shed 1 base and J 4 bases; nucleotides not matched to a gene: 7. This CDR3 contains 16 residues. CDR3 region: CASSIAPGGPSDTQYF. CDR3 DNA: TGTGCCAGTAGTATAGCGCCGGGAGGGCCGTCAGATACGCAGTATTTT.

The chain combines TRBV12-3 or TRBV12-4 with TRBJ2-5; 9 nucleotides align to TRBD2. The ends lost 3 bases at V and 4 bases at J; junction bases unmatched: 9. The length of the CDR3 is 16 residues. DNA for the CDR3: TGTGCCAGCAGTTTCGTTGCGGGAGGGCCTATAGAGACCCAGTACTTC. This encodes CASSFVAGGPIETQYF.

The chain is built from TRBV5-1 and TRBJ2-3, with a tentative D call TRBD1 (5 bases). The CDR3 has 15 amino acids. V was cut by 0 bases and J by 2 bases, with 10 bases left in between. Germline V gene sequence: CDR1 SGHRS, CDR2 YFSETQ. This CDR3 is CASSLAVGVTDTQYF. CDR3 sequence (DNA): TGCGCCAGCAGCTTGGCCGTAGGGGTCACAGATACGCAGTATTTT.

This clonotype was observed a few times. V usage is TRBV10-1 and J usage is TRBJ2-7; D possibly corresponds to TRBD1 (6 bases). V dropped 7 bases and J dropped 4 bases, with 23 bases sitting between them. CDR3 length: 16 amino acids. Germline values: CDR1 WNHNN, CDR2 SYGVQD (reference sequence). The CDR3 bases are TGCGCCAGCAATGTTTACCTTCGGGACACAAGTTACGAGCAGTACTTC. Encoded protein: CASNVYLRDTSYEQYF.

This chain links TRBV18 with TRBJ1-1, with D hard to call. CDR3 length: 15 amino acids. CDR1 and CDR2 from the germline V gene are KGHSH and LQKENI. Between the trimmed V and J ends, which lost 1 base and 6 bases, there was a span of 15 bases. DNA for the CDR3: TGTGCCAGCTCACCACAAGGCCACTACGGCGCTGAAGCTTTCTTT. The encoded protein is CASSPQGHYGAEAFF.

V and J are TRBV30 and TRBJ2-7; TRBD1 agrees at 11 bases. The CDR3 is made up of 13 amino acids. In germline, CDR1 is GTSNPN, CDR2 SVGIG (reference sequence). V trimming: 3 bases; J trimming: 6 bases; junction bases outside the gene matches: 4. DNA of the CDR3: TGTGCCTGGAGGGGGGACAGGGGGTCCGAGCAGTACTTC. The encoded protein is CAWRGDRGSEQYF.

This clonotype was observed a handful of times. This chain connects TRBV27 to TRBJ2-1; 8 nucleotides line up with TRBD2. The length of the CDR3 is 16 residues. V lost 5 bases and J lost 5; bases outside the gene matches: 11. The germline gives CDR1 MNHEY, CDR2 SMNVEV (reference sequence). CDR3 residues: CASSPRGGAVDNEQFF. As DNA, the CDR3 is TGTGCCAGCAGTCCCCGGGGGGGGGCGGTAGACAATGAGCAGTTCTTC.

The chain carries TRBV7-3 and TRBJ2-1, with D possibly TRBD1 on 5 matching bases. The CDR3 sequence is 13 residues long. The germline V gene encodes CDR1 SGHTA and CDR2 FQGTGA. V was cut by 4 bases and J by 6 bases, with 10 bases left in between. CDR3 nucleotides: TGTGCCAGCAGCTCGGACAAATTCAATGAGCAGTTCTTC. Translating it yields CASSSDKFNEQFF.

The CDR3 sequence is CASSVGRTAYEQYF. The CDR3 DNA reads TGTGCCAGCAGCGTAGGGAGGACAGCTTACGAGCAGTACTTC. The chain is built from TRBV9 and TRBJ2-7; D might be TRBD1 (6 bases). V was pared by 0 bases and J by 4 bases, with 11 bases between. Germline loops: CDR1 SGDLS, CDR2 YYNGEE. The CDR3 covers 14 residues.

The chain recombines TRBV21-1 with TRBJ2-7; no DNA check was done on the table's D call, TRBD2. TRBV21-1 corresponds to a pseudogene. CDR3 length: 18 residues. The CDR3: CASSKSQRDDPNSYEQYF. CDR3 nucleotides: TGTGCCAGCAGCAAAAGTCAGCGGGACGACCCGAATTCCTACGAGCAGTACTTC.

Worth noting for this clonotype: One end of the junction varies from germline; a read error may be responsible. The chain joins TRBV20-1 to TRBJ1-1; the D gene is possibly TRBD1 (5 bases). CDR3 length: 16 amino acids. From germline, CDR1 is DFQATT and CDR2 SNEGSKA (reference sequence). Written as DNA, the CDR3 is TGCAGTGTTGGGGGTCAGGCAGTTTATCGAAACACTGGAGCTTTCTTT. Its protein product is CSVGGQAVYRNTGAFF.